The rows below give T cell receptor beta chains drawn from one sample of a study of shared clonotypes between healthy human individuals. Only in-frame clones appear in the TCRdb table, and some are missing; sequencing was by immunoSEQ multiplex PCR. The table has about 2 million clones, about 95% seen once. Sequencing used naive CD8+ T cells sorted from blood. The source of these receptors is a man aged 18-30 years in good health. Both conserved end residues are part of each CDR3. D genes are given only for firm matches.

v_gene,j_gene,d_gene,CDR3nt,CDR3aa
TRBV4-1,TRBJ2-7,.,TGCGCCAGCAGCCGGAGCTTACTAGTTTCCGAGCAGTACTTC,CASSRSLLVSEQYF
TRBV11-2,TRBJ2-5,TRBD1,TGTGCCAGCAGCTACCGAATCGATTGGACAGGTCCAGAGACCCAGTACTTC,CASSYRIDWTGPETQYF
TRBV9,TRBJ2-5,TRBD2,TGTGCCAGCAGCCCGGTGGGGCTAGCGGGGGAGACCCAGTACTTC,CASSPVGLAGETQYF
TRBV25-1,TRBJ2-2,.,TGTGCCAGCGGAGACACCGGGGAGCTGTTTTTT,CASGDTGELFF
TRBV20-1,TRBJ2-3,.,TGCAGTGCTAGAGAATCAGATACGCAGTATTTT,CSARESDTQYF
TRBV6-1,TRBJ2-7,.,TGTGCCAGCACTCCCTCAGAGCGAAGGAACGAGCAGTACTTC,CASTPSERRNEQYF
TRBV19,TRBJ2-1,.,TGTGCCAGTAGTATGTTTGGCGAACTAATATACAATGAGCAGTTCTTC,CASSMFGELIYNEQFF
TRBV19,TRBJ2-7,.,TGTGCCAGTAGTATATTCGGGCTAGGCGGTACCTACGAGCAGTACTTC,CASSIFGLGGTYEQYF
TRBV5-4,TRBJ2-7,.,TGTGCCAGCAGCTTGTGGCAGGCGGACTCCTACGAGCAGTACTTC,CASSLWQADSYEQYF
TRBV29-1,TRBJ2-5,.,TGCAGCGTTGAAGGGGACGGAGAGACCCAGTACTTC,CSVEGDGETQYF
TRBV7-6,TRBJ2-7,.,TGTGCCAGCAGTACTGCAGGGGCCGAGCAGTACTTC,CASSTAGAEQYF
TRBV4-1,TRBJ1-4,.,TGCGCCAGCAGCCTCAGGGCAACTAATGAAAAACTGTTTTTT,CASSLRATNEKLFF